Described below is a single T cell receptor (beta chain) sequence and its context. Patients in Seattle were enrolled during active infection, then followed longitudinally. The sample originates from a study of blood T cell repertoires in COVID-19. Study at large: Collection of acute and convalescent COVID-19 samples took place in the United States, Italy and Spain.

V lost 5 bases, J lost 5 bases, and 12 bases lay in between. The CDR3 runs to 13 residues. Germline V gene lookup returns CDR1 LNHDA and CDR2 SQIVND (reference sequence). In the authors' methods: Amplification from reference gene primers served as the basis for estimated nucleated cell counts. Data came from immunoSEQ multiplex PCR; TCRdb stores just in-frame clones and leaves some out. V, J and clone size are taken as reported in that table, and D and trimming were inferred from the DNA itself. The sample lists about 180,000 clones; around 86% were seen once. This TCR derives from a man in his 60s with COVID-19, enrolled during active disease. V usage is TRBV19 and J usage is TRBJ1-2; possible D gene TRBD1, 6 bases. Sequences were obtained from peripheral blood. The CDR3 reads CASSPGDVYGYTF. CDR3 nucleotides: TGTGCCAGTAGTCCAGGGGATGTATATGGCTACACCTTC.